This T cell receptor beta chain was found in a study of blood T cell repertoires in COVID-19. Study-wide background: Spain, Italy and the United States supplied samples that represented acute and convalescent COVID-19. PBMCs, B-cell-depleted T cells, or T cells provided the cDNA or gDNA that made up the material.

As processed by the authors: By means of reference gene primer amplification, nucleated cell counts were estimated. Some clones are missing from TCRdb's copy, which holds only in-frame ones; the method was immunoSEQ multiplex PCR. The DNA gave D and trimming, while V, J and clone size come from that table. The repertoire holds 60,000 to 80,000 clones, with 84% as singletons. This receptor was taken from a middle-aged man with active COVID-19. The sequenced sample consisted of peripheral blood.

CDR3 nucleotide sequence: TGCGCCAGCAGCTTGCGACAGTTTAGCTCCTACAATGAGCAGTTCTTC. Protein sequence: CASSLRQFSSYNEQFF. V gene TRBV5-1 combines with J gene TRBJ2-1, with D maybe TRBD1 (5 bases). The germline V and J ends were trimmed by 1 base and 0 bases, with 11 bases remaining between them. This CDR3 spans 16 amino acids. Germline V lookup: CDR1 SGHRS, CDR2 YFSETQ.